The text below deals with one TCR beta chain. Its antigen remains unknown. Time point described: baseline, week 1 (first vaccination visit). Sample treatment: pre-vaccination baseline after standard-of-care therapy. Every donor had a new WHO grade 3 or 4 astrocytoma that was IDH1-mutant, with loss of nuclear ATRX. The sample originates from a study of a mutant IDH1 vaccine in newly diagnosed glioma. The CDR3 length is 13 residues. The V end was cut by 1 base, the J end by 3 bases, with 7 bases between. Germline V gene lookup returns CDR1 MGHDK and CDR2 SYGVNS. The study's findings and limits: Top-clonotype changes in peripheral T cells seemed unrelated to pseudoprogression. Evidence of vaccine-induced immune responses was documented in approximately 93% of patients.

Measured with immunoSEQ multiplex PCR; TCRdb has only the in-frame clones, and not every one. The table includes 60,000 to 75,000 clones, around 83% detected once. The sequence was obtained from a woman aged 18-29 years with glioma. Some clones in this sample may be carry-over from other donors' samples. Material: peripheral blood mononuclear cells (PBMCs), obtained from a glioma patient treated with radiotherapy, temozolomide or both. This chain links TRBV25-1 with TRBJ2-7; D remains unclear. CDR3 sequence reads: CASSESTLYEQYF. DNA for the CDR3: TGTGCCAGCAGTGAATCTACCCTCTACGAGCAGTACTTC.